This T cell receptor beta chain was profiled in a study of blood T cell repertoires in COVID-19. Data came from immunoSEQ multiplex PCR; TCRdb stores just in-frame clones and leaves some out. The sample carries 200,000 to 250,000 clones, 90% recorded once. This CDR3 is built from 15 residues. V trimming: 4 bases; J trimming: 7 bases; junction bases outside the gene matches: 6. Germline-derived CDR1 and CDR2 are SNHLY and FYNNEI. Material for sequencing was PBMCs or T cells enriched from blood (not recorded which). The chain combines TRBV2 with TRBJ1-6; 8 nucleotides match TRBD1. The sequence was obtained from a young man who had been exposed to COVID-19. CDR3 in amino acids: CASSVGQGENSPLHF. In DNA, the CDR3 is TGTGCCAGCAGTGTTGGACAGGGTGAGAATTCACCCCTCCACTTT.